These 13 T cell receptor beta chains were sequenced from one sample in a study of OX40 agonist ivuxolimab in advanced cancers. Only in-frame clones appear in the TCRdb table, and some are missing; sequencing was by immunoSEQ multiplex PCR. The table shows 45,000 or so clones, with about 85% occurring only once. The starting material was CD4+ or CD8+ T cells sorted from blood, obtained in a trial of the OX40 agonist ivuxolimab. Receptor source: an adult with an advanced solid tumor such as melanoma, head and neck, liver or kidney cancer.

This chain links TRBV6-5 with TRBJ2-3, with a weak D call TRBD1 (6 bases). Trimming shortened V by 7 bases and J by 2 bases, and 13 bases separated the two germline ends. This CDR3 is 14 amino acids long. Germline V gene lookup returns CDR1 MNHEY and CDR2 SVGAGI. The CDR3 is CASKGTGPTDTQYF. For the CDR3, the DNA is TGTGCCAGCAAAGGAACAGGGCCCACAGATACGCAGTATTTT.

The V and J genes are TRBV19 and TRBJ2-5; no definite D call. The CDR3 is 13 amino acids. The germline V and J ends were trimmed by 5 bases and 4 bases, with 11 bases remaining between them. Looked up from germline, CDR1 is LNHDA and CDR2 is SQIVND (reference sequence). This CDR3 reads CASSLNSRETQYF. The CDR3 bases are TGTGCCAGTAGTTTAAACAGTCGAGAGACCCAGTACTTC.

This clone was seen more than once but under ten times. This chain uses TRBV18 with TRBJ1-5; TRBD1 matches 7 bases. The CDR3 length is 15 residues. Germline loops: CDR1 KGHSH, CDR2 LQKENI. With V trimmed by 4 bases and J by 3 bases, 6 bases remained unmatched. The DNA of the CDR3 is TGTGCCAGCTCACGATACGGGACAGACAATCAGCCCCAGCATTTT. Translation: CASSRYGTDNQPQHF.

This clone was seen a single time. The rearrangement links TRBV10-2 to TRBJ2-7; TRBD1 matches at 9 bases. CDR1 and CDR2 from the germline V gene are WSHSY and SAAADI. With 2 bases clipped from V and 4 bases from J, the junction kept 3 bases outside the gene matches. The CDR3 has 14 amino acids. CDR3 sequence reads: CASSEPGQGYEQYF. CDR3 DNA sequence: TGCGCCAGCAGTGAGCCGGGACAGGGTTACGAGCAGTACTTC.

The rearrangement joins TRBV7-8 to TRBJ1-2; TRBD1 might be the D (6 bases). V gave up 5 bases and J gave up 6 bases, with 13 bases separating them. Germline assignment: CDR1 SGHVS and CDR2 FQNEAQ. This CDR3 comprises 13 residues. In DNA, the CDR3 is TGTGCCAGCAGCCCCCGGGACAACCATGGCTACACCTTC. The encoded protein is CASSPRDNHGYTF.

The chain links TRBV27 to TRBJ2-6; 8 positions match TRBD1. The V segment lost 6 bases and the J segment 0 bases; nucleotides outside the gene matches: 10. The germline V gene encodes CDR1 MNHEY and CDR2 SMNVEV (reference sequence). The CDR3 length is 18 residues. The DNA for the CDR3 is TGTGCCAGCAGCGCTCCGGGACAGGTAAGCTCTGGGGCCAACGTCCTGACTTTC. Translating it yields CASSAPGQVSSGANVLTF. The full variable domain, with the rest looked up from reference TRBV27 and TRBJ2-6, is EAQVTQNPRYLITVTGKKLTVTCSQNMNHEYMSWYRQDPGLGLRQIYYSMNVEVTDKGDVPEGYKVSRKEKRNFPLILESPSPNQTSLYFCASSAPGQVSSGANVLTFGAGSRLTVL.

The V gene is TRBV4-1, the J gene TRBJ2-7; 8 bases map to TRBD1. The CDR3 is 14 residues long. Trimming cost V 4 bases and J 6 bases; bases outside gene matches: 8. Germline V lookup: CDR1 MGHRA, CDR2 YSYEKL. In DNA, the CDR3 is TGCGCCAGCAGCCCACGGACAGGGACGTTCGAGCAGTACTTC. Translated: CASSPRTGTFEQYF.

A few counts support this clone. This chain joins TRBV12-5 and TRBJ2-5; 7 bases match TRBD2. V gave up 10 bases and J gave up 3 bases; unmatched junction bases: 2. CDR3 length equals 11 residues. Germline V gene lookup returns CDR1 LGHNT and CDR2 FRNRAP. CDR3 coding DNA: TGTGCTACTGGACTAGAAGAGACCCAGTACTTC. It codes for CATGLEETQYF.

The rearrangement joins TRBV10-3 to TRBJ2-2; possible D gene TRBD2, 7 bases. This CDR3 has 17 residues. CDR1 is ENHRY, CDR2 SYGVKD, per germline. The V end was cut by 6 bases, the J end by 1 base, with 18 bases between. The DNA for the CDR3 is TGTGCCATCAGCACGGGGAGGGGGGATTGGAACACCGGGGAGCTGTTTTTT. It codes for CAISTGRGDWNTGELFF.

The V gene is TRBV11-2, the J gene TRBJ2-7; D may match TRBD1 or TRBD2 (5 bases each). Trimming stripped 3 bases from V and 4 bases from J, with 16 bases between. The CDR3 runs to 15 residues. Germline CDR1 and CDR2: SGHAT and FQNNGV. The CDR3 is CASSFVGTGSYEQYF. The CDR3 region has the DNA TGTGCCAGCAGCTTTGTCGGGACCGGTTCGTACGAGCAGTACTTC.

The J gene is TRBJ2-7, the V gene TRBV7-9; 8 bases are shared with TRBD2. CDR1 is SEHNR, CDR2 FQNEAQ, per germline (reference sequence). Trimming at V came to 6 bases and at J to 3 bases, leaving 4 bases not matched to a gene. The CDR3 is 13 residues long. The CDR3 reads CASRSSGNYEQYF. CDR3 in DNA: TGTGCCAGCAGGAGTAGCGGGAACTACGAGCAGTACTTC. The whole variable domain, filled in from reference TRBV7-9 and TRBJ2-7, reads DTGVSQNPRHKITKRGQNVTFRCDPISEHNRLYWYRQTLGQGPEFLTYFQNEAQLEKSRLLSDRFSAERPKGSFSTLEIQRTEQGDSAMYLCASRSSGNYEQYFGPGTRLTVT.

In the case of this clone: This same CDR3 is encoded by further DNA sequences in the sample. This chain links TRBV28 with TRBJ2-7; 8 bases map to TRBD2. The germline gives CDR1 MDHEN, CDR2 SYDVKM. The CDR3 is made up of 16 amino acids. Losses at the gene ends were 3 bases for V and 2 bases for J; bases not matched to a gene: 9. CDR3: CASSFHLAGLTYEQYF. The CDR3 coding sequence is TGTGCCAGCAGTTTTCATCTAGCGGGTTTAACCTACGAGCAGTACTTC.

The V and J genes are TRBV5-8 and TRBJ2-7; D gene uncertain. CDR3 length equals 13 residues. Trimming stripped 0 bases from V and 0 bases from J, with 4 bases between. Per germline, CDR1 SGHTS and CDR2 YDEGEE. As DNA, the CDR3 is TGTGCCAGCAGCTTGGTTAGCTCCTACGAGCAGTACTTC. Its translation is CASSLVSSYEQYF. Full variable domain (rest looked up from reference TRBV5-8 and TRBJ2-7): EAGVTQSPTHLIKTRGQQATLRCSPISGHTSVYWYQQALGLGLQFLLWYDEGEERNRGNFPPRFSGRQFPNYSSELNVNALELEDSALYLCASSLVSSYEQYFGPGTRLTVT.